These 7 T cell receptor beta chains were all obtained from the same sample, sequenced in a study of T-cell reconstitution after alpha-beta-depleted transplantation in children. Unique molecular identifiers were incorporated during preparation of the TCRbeta library. TCRdb recomputed calls from the PCR reads with MiXCR, one row per CDR3 protein. This table has 440,000 or so distinct CDR3 sequences, roughly 44% appearing once. Sequenced here: PBMCs, sampled before TCRalphabeta/CD19-depleted stem cell transplant. The receptors come from a girl aged 2 to 9 with aplastic anemia, due to receive a stem cell transplant.

The V and J genes are TRBV12-3 or TRBV12-4 and TRBJ2-2; the D gene could be TRBD1 or TRBD2 (5 bases each). The V gene lost 7 bases and the J gene lost 0 bases, with 24 bases spanning the gap. The CDR3 sequence is 19 residues long. The CDR3 loop is CASNDYVNLRGSNTGELFF. CDR3 DNA: TGTGCCAGCAACGACTATGTTAACCTCCGGGGCTCGAACACCGGGGAGCTGTTTTTT.

The chain uses TRBV20-1 and TRBJ2-1; 9 bases line up with TRBD2. From germline, CDR1 is DFQATT and CDR2 SNEGSKA (reference sequence). The CDR3 is 14 amino acids. J was trimmed by 8 bases and V by 3 bases; bases with no gene match: 8. This CDR3 is CSASRGRVEDEQFF. The DNA for the CDR3 is TGCAGTGCTAGCCGCGGGAGGGTTGAAGATGAGCAGTTCTTC.

This chain links TRBV10-3 with TRBJ2-1; D is ambiguous. This CDR3 spans 13 amino acids. CDR1 ENHRY and CDR2 SYGVKD come from the germline V gene. V was clipped by 0 bases and J by 6 bases, with 6 bases between them. The CDR3 nucleotides are TGTGCCATCAGTGAGTCGGCTGGCAATGAGCAGTTCTTC. Translated: CAISESAGNEQFF.

This rearrangement joins TRBV6-2 or TRBV6-3 to TRBJ2-7, with TRBD2 as a possible D gene (6 bases). This CDR3 has 13 residues. CDR1 and CDR2 from the germline V gene are MNHEY and SVGEGT. Trimming took 8 bases from V and 0 from J, leaving 11 bases between them. In nucleotides, the CDR3 is TGTGCCAGCGCTGGGACTTCCTCCTACGAGCAGTACTTC. Its protein product is CASAGTSSYEQYF.

The sample holds many counts of this clonotype. The CDR3 reads CASSPGRDSGANVLTF. As DNA, the CDR3 is TGCGCCAGCAGCCCAGGACGGGACTCTGGGGCCAACGTCCTGACTTTC. The chain joins TRBV5-1 to TRBJ2-6, with a weak D call TRBD2 (5 bases). The CDR3 totals 16 residues. CDR1 is SGHRS, CDR2 YFSETQ, per germline. V lost 4 bases to trimming and J lost 0 bases, with 11 bases between them.

This chain joins TRBV6-8 and TRBJ2-7, with unresolved D. The germline gives CDR1 MNHGY, CDR2 SAAAGT. The V gene lost 11 bases and the J gene lost 0 bases, with 11 bases spanning the gap. This CDR3 region has 12 residues. The chain's CDR3 is CAGGQASYEQYF. CDR3 coding DNA: TGTGCCGGTGGCCAGGCCTCCTACGAGCAGTACTTC.

The V and J genes are TRBV29-1 and TRBJ2-1; 12 nucleotides line up with TRBD2. J was trimmed by 1 base and V by 8 bases; bases with no gene match: 24. Germline-derived CDR1 and CDR2 are SQVTM and ANQGSEA. The CDR3 is 21 amino acids. The chain's CDR3 is CSSWVTSASGRGSISYNEQFF. The CDR3 DNA reads as TGCAGCTCTTGGGTAACTTCGGCTAGCGGGAGGGGGTCCATATCCTACAATGAGCAGTTCTTC.